This is a list of T cell receptor beta chains from one sample in a study of T cells in localized non-small cell lung cancer. The protocol was immunoSEQ multiplex PCR, while the TCRdb copy is restricted to in-frame clones and leaves out a portion. The sample gives fewer than 35,000 clones, roughly 87% of which show up once; 15% to 20% is in the top ten. The sequenced sample was peripheral blood mononuclear cells, obtained before any cancer treatment. These receptors were taken from a man between 40 and 70 years old with stage III lung adenocarcinoma. CDR3s include the opening cysteine and the closing phenylalanine or tryptophan. The order of the fields is D gene, V gene, clone size, J gene, CDR3 DNA, CDR3 protein. D genes are given only for firm matches. Clone size is given for some rows only: seen once, a few or many times, or a class if the clone is expanded.

d_gene: .; v_gene: TRBV4-1; abundance: .; j_gene: TRBJ1-6; CDR3nt: TGCGCCAGCAGCCAAGTGACTTTAAATTCACCCCTCCACTTT; CDR3aa: CASSQVTLNSPLHF
d_gene: TRBD1; v_gene: TRBV18; abundance: .; j_gene: TRBJ2-7; CDR3nt: TGTGCCAGCTCACGGACAGGGGGCGCCTCTGGCGAGCAGTACTTC; CDR3aa: CASSRTGGASGEQYF
d_gene: TRBD2; v_gene: TRBV5-4; abundance: .; j_gene: TRBJ2-5; CDR3nt: TGTGCCAGCAGCTTGATCGTCCTAGCGGGGCGAATACAAGAGACCCAGTACTTC; CDR3aa: CASSLIVLAGRIQETQYF
d_gene: TRBD1; v_gene: TRBV11-3; abundance: .; j_gene: TRBJ1-3; CDR3nt: TGTGCCAGCAGCACCCACAGGGGGCTCTCTGGAAACACCATATATTTT; CDR3aa: CASSTHRGLSGNTIYF
d_gene: TRBD1; v_gene: TRBV6-1; abundance: .; j_gene: TRBJ1-3; CDR3nt: TGTGCCAGCAGGACAGGGGACTCTGGAAACACCATATATTTT; CDR3aa: CASRTGDSGNTIYF
d_gene: .; v_gene: TRBV6-5; abundance: once; j_gene: TRBJ1-5; CDR3nt: TGTGCCAGCAGTGACTCTCTTCAGCCCCAGCATTTT; CDR3aa: CASSDSLQPQHF
d_gene: TRBD1; v_gene: TRBV10-3; abundance: .; j_gene: TRBJ2-2; CDR3nt: TGTGCCATCAGTGAGTTCGACAGGGCCAACACCGGGGAGCTGTTTTTT; CDR3aa: CAISEFDRANTGELFF
d_gene: .; v_gene: TRBV7-2; abundance: .; j_gene: TRBJ2-7; CDR3nt: TGTGCCAGCAGCTTAGCCAGTGGTTCCTACGAGCAGTACTTC; CDR3aa: CASSLASGSYEQYF
d_gene: .; v_gene: TRBV7-2; abundance: .; j_gene: TRBJ1-1; CDR3nt: TGTGCCAGCAGCTTAGCCCCCAGGGGCACTGAAGCTTTCTTT; CDR3aa: CASSLAPRGTEAFF
d_gene: .; v_gene: TRBV5-6; abundance: .; j_gene: TRBJ2-1; CDR3nt: TGTGCCAGCAGTTATACAGGCAATGAGCAGTTCTTC; CDR3aa: CASSYTGNEQFF
d_gene: TRBD1; v_gene: TRBV6-5; abundance: .; j_gene: TRBJ1-2; CDR3nt: TGTGCCAGCAGCTGGGGACAGCTCTATGGCTACACCTTC; CDR3aa: CASSWGQLYGYTF
d_gene: .; v_gene: TRBV4-1; abundance: .; j_gene: TRBJ2-2; CDR3nt: TGCGCCAGCAGCCACTACCCAAGGGACGTGAGCTCCGGGGAGCTGTTTTTT; CDR3aa: CASSHYPRDVSSGELFF
d_gene: .; v_gene: TRBV9; abundance: .; j_gene: TRBJ2-1; CDR3nt: TGTGCCAGCAGCGTAGGGGGGTTCAATGAGCAGTTCTTC; CDR3aa: CASSVGGFNEQFF
d_gene: TRBD2; v_gene: TRBV6-5; abundance: .; j_gene: TRBJ2-7; CDR3nt: TGTGCCAGCAGTTACGAAACGGGGGGGGCCGCCTACGAGCAGTACTTC; CDR3aa: CASSYETGGAAYEQYF
d_gene: .; v_gene: TRBV4-3; abundance: .; j_gene: TRBJ1-2; CDR3nt: TGCGCCAGCAGCCAAATTAAAGGTGGGGCTAACTATGGCTACACCTTC; CDR3aa: CASSQIKGGANYGYTF
d_gene: TRBD1; v_gene: TRBV27; abundance: .; j_gene: TRBJ1-2; CDR3nt: TGTGCCAGCAGTTTGACAGGGTTAGAGAATGGCTACACCTTC; CDR3aa: CASSLTGLENGYTF
d_gene: TRBD1; v_gene: TRBV19; abundance: .; j_gene: TRBJ1-5; CDR3nt: TGTGCCAGTTCGGACAGGGCTAATCAGCCCCAGCATTTT; CDR3aa: CASSDRANQPQHF
d_gene: .; v_gene: TRBV7-3; abundance: .; j_gene: TRBJ1-1; CDR3nt: TGTGCCAGCAGCTTGATGCAACCCCCGAACACTGAAGCTTTCTTT; CDR3aa: CASSLMQPPNTEAFF
d_gene: .; v_gene: TRBV7-2; abundance: .; j_gene: TRBJ2-5; CDR3nt: TGTGCCAGCAGCTTAGGGGGTCGTAACCAAGAGACCCAGTACTTC; CDR3aa: CASSLGGRNQETQYF
d_gene: .; v_gene: TRBV5-5; abundance: .; j_gene: TRBJ2-3; CDR3nt: TGTGCCAGCAGCTTGGTTTTTGGTGGGGGGCGCGATACGCAGTATTTT; CDR3aa: CASSLVFGGGRDTQYF